Reported below is one TCR beta chain. Its antigen is unidentified. This record belongs to a study of T cell responses to AZD1222 COVID-19 vaccine. CDR1 is MGHRA and CDR2 is YSYEKL in the germline V gene. Unmatched junction bases numbered 13, after V lost 11 bases and J lost 4 bases. The CDR3 totals 15 residues. Generated by immunoSEQ multiplex PCR, the TCRdb table keeps only in-frame clones and is missing some. This sample yields 150,000 to 200,000 clones, of which around 94% are seen a single time; approximately 4.8% belongs to the top ten. Points from the study as a whole: White British ancestry dominated among donors, who included more females, and clonal diversity was possibly underestimated. There were vaccine-associated CD4 TCRs across spike, dominant at 160-218 and 743-854. Targeting of unmutated variant regions was reportedly seen in nearly half of spike-specific TCRs. The study identified only five or six AZD1222 recipients as seropositive at baseline.

This TCR came from an adult who received the AZD1222 COVID-19 vaccine. The chain links TRBV4-1 to TRBJ2-2; the match to TRBD2 covers 7 bases. Sequencing was performed on peripheral blood, taken 28 days after the second AZD1222 dose. The CDR3 DNA reads as TGCGCCGTCAAGTTGGGAGGGCCGGGCACCGGGGAGCTGTTTTTT. This translates into CAVKLGGPGTGELFF.